This paragraph reports one TCR beta chain. The target antigen is unknown. This sample was included in a study of T cells in Graves' hyperthyroidism and ophthalmopathy. General observations from the study: Most thyroid-expanded clonotypes above 0.001 were also found in blood.

The CDR3 regions of TCR beta were amplified from RNA transcripts. In the first-round RT-PCR of the TCR CDR3, the HTBI primer set was used. TCRdb ran MiXCR on the multiplex PCR reads and lists one entry per CDR3 protein. The sample includes about 560,000 distinct CDR3 sequences, about half of them seen just once. CDR1 SGHRS and CDR2 YFSETQ come from the germline V gene. The CDR3 length is 16 residues. Trimming removed 0 bases from V and 8 bases from J, with 20 bases in between. Absence of ophthalmopathy progression within 18 months defined stable Graves' hyperthyroidism. With a duration under 2 months, the hyperthyroidism was newly diagnosed in patients aged 18 to 65. Patients with uncontrolled infections, other autoimmune diseases, pregnancy or lactation were excluded.

The sample consisted of peripheral blood or thyroid tissue (not recorded which). This clonotype was obtained from a woman under 30 with Graves' hyperthyroidism. This chain connects TRBV5-1 to TRBJ1-1; D not resolved. The CDR3 nucleotides read TGCGCCAGCAGCTTGGACCACTTTGCGGGCCCACGAGAAGCTTTCTTT. Protein: CASSLDHFAGPREAFF.